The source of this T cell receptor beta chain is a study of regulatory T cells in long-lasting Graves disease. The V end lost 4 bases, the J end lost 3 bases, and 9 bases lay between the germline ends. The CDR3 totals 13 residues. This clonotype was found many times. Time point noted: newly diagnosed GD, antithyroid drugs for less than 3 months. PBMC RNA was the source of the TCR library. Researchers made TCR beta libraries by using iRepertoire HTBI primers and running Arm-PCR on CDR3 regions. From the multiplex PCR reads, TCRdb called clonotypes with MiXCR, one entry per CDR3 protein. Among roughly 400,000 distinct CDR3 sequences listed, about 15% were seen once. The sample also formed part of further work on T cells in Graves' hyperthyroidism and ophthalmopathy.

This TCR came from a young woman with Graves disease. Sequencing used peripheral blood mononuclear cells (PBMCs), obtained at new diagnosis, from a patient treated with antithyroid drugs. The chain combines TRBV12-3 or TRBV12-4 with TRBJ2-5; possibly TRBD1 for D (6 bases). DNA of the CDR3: TGTGCCAGCAGTTCCAACAGGGAAGAGACCCAGTACTTC. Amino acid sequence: CASSSNREETQYF.